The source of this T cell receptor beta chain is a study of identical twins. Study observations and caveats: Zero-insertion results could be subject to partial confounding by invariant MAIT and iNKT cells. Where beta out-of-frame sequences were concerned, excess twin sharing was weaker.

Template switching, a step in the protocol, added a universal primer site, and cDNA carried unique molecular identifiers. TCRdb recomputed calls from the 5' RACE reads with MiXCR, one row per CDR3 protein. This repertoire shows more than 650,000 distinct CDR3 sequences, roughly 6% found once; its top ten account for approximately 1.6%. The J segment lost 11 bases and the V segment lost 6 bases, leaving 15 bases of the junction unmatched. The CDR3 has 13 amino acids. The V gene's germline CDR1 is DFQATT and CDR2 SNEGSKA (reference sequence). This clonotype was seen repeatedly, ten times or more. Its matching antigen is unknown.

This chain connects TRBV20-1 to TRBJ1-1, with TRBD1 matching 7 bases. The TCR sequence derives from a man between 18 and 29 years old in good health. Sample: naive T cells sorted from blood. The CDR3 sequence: CSAAPTGRDIAFF. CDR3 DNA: TGCAGTGCAGCACCGACAGGGCGGGATATCGCTTTCTTT.